The sequence of this T cell receptor beta chain was determined in a study of cytomegalovirus exposure and HLA in healthy donors. Study-wide points: Analyzed later, association rates of TCRs varied across HLA loci, with DRB1 most and HLA-C fewest. An observed cluster of highly shared sequence variants was recorded as a likely sequencing artifact. In a later analysis, productive TCRs from donors in an Asian-associated ancestry cluster reportedly carried fewer N-insertions than the cohort mean. In a later analysis, at a false discovery rate of 0.05, 17,000 or so TCR beta sequences matched HLA alleles.

In the case of this clone: Antigen: not known.

The PCR contained 60 Vbeta and 13 Jbeta primers. Some clones are missing from TCRdb's copy, which holds only in-frame ones; the method was immunoSEQ multiplex PCR. This sample's clone table lists 55,000 to 75,000 clones. CDR3 length: 16 amino acids. The germline V gene has CDR1 MGHRA and CDR2 YSYEKL. With 0 bases clipped from V and 7 bases from J, the junction kept 6 bases outside the gene matches. This rearrangement joins TRBV4-1 to TRBJ2-1; 10 bases are a match to TRBD2. This receptor was obtained from a male donor in good health and CMV-seronegative. The sample comprised PBMCs. The CDR3 nucleotides are TGCGCCAGCAGCCAAGATGTGACTAGCGGGCAGAATGAGCAGTTCTTC. This codes for CASSQDVTSGQNEQFF.